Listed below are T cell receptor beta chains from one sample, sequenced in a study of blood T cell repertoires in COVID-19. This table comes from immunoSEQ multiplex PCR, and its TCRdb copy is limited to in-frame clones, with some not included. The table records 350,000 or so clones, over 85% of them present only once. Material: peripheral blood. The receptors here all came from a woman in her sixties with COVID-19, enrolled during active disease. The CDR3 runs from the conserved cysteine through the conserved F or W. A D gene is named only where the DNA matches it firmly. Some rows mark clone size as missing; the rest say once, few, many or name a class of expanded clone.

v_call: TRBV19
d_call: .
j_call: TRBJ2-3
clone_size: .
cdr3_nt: TGTGCCACCGACTTGGGAGGTTCCGCACTATTAGATACGCAGTATTTT
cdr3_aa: CATDLGGSALLDTQYF

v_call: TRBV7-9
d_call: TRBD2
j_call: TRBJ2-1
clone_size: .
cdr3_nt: TGTGCCAGCAGCTTACGGCTAGCGGGCTACAATGAGCAGTTCTTC
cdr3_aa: CASSLRLAGYNEQFF

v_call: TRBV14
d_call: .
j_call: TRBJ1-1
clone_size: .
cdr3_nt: TGTGCCAGCAGCCAAGCCGCGGAAGCTTTCTTT
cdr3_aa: CASSQAAEAFF

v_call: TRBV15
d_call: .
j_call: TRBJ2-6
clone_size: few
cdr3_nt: TGTGCCACCAGCAGAGATATTCTGGCCGGGGCCAACGTCCTGACTTTC
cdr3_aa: CATSRDILAGANVLTF

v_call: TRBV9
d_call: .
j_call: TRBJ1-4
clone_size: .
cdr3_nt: TGTGCCAGCAGCGTACGCGGGGACTGGACTAATGAAAAACTGTTTTTT
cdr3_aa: CASSVRGDWTNEKLFF

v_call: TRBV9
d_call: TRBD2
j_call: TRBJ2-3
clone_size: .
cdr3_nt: TGTGCCAGCAGCCCTCGCACCCGTCTAACCCAGCGGGGGGAGTACACAGATACGCAGTATTTT
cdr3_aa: CASSPRTRLTQRGEYTDTQYF

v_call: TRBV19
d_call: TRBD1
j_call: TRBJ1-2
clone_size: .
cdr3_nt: TGTGCCAGTATGGGGACAGCTATTACGGGTGGCTACACCTTC
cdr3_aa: CASMGTAITGGYTF

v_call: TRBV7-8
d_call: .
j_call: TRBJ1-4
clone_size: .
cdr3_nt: TGTGCCAGCAGCCCGAGATCAACTAATGAAAAACTGTTTTTT
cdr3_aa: CASSPRSTNEKLFF

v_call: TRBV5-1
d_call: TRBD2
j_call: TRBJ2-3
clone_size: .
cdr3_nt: TGCGCCAGCAGCAATAGCGGGGGGGCTGGATTAAATACGCAGTATTTT
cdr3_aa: CASSNSGGAGLNTQYF

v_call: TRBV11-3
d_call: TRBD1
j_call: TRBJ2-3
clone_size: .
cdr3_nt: TGTGCCAGCAGACGGACAGGAGACTATACGCAGTATTTT
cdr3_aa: CASRRTGDYTQYF

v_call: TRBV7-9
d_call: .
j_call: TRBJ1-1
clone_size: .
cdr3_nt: TGTGCCAGCAGTGCAGTCACGGGCACTGAAGCTTTCTTT
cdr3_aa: CASSAVTGTEAFF

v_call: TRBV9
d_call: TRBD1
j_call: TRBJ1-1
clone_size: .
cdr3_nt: TGTGCCAGCAGCCCGTTCCAACAGGGGGCTTTTGGAACTGAAGCTTTCTTT
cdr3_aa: CASSPFQQGAFGTEAFF

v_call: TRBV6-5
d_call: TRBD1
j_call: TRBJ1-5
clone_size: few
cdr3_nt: TGTGCCAGCAGTATGGACAGGGGAGGAAGTCAGCCCCAGCATTTT
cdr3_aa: CASSMDRGGSQPQHF

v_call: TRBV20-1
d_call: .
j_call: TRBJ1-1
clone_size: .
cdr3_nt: TGCAGTGCTAGTAGGGGAAACACTGAAGCTTTCTTT
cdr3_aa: CSASRGNTEAFF

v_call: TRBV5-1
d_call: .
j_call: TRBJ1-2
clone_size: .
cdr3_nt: TGCGCCAGCAGCTTGGCCTCGCAGGCCTACGGCTACACCTTC
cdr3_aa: CASSLASQAYGYTF

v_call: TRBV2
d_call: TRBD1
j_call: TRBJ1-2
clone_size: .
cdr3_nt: TGTGCCAGCAGGCACCCGGGACAGGGGGCGGATGGCTACACCTTC
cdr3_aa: CASRHPGQGADGYTF

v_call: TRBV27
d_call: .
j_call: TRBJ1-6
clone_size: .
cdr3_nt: TGTGCCAGCAGTTTTCCCCGGGGAGCACCCCTCCACTTT
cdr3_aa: CASSFPRGAPLHF

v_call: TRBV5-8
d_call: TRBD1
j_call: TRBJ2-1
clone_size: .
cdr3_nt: TGTGCCAGCAGGTGGACAGGGGGGTTCTACAATGAGCAGTTCTTC
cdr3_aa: CASRWTGGFYNEQFF

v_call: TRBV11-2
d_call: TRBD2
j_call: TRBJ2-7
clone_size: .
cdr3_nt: TGTGCCAGCAGCTTAAGAGGCCCGGGGGGGCCCTACGAGCAGTACTTC
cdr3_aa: CASSLRGPGGPYEQYF

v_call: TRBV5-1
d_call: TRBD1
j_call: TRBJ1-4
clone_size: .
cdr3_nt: TGCGCCAGCAGTTCCGGGACAGGGGGGACTAATGAAAAACTGTTTTTT
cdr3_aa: CASSSGTGGTNEKLFF

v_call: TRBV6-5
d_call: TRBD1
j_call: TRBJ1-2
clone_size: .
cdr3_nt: TGTGCCAGCAGGTACCGGGGGACAGGGCCTAACTATGGCTACACCTTC
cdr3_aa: CASRYRGTGPNYGYTF

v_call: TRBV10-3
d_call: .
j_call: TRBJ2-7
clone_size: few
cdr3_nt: TGTGCCATCAGTCCTAGACAGGTTGAGGAGCAGTACTTC
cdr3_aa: CAISPRQVEEQYF

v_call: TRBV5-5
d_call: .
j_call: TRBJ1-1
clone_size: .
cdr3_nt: TGTGCCAGCAGCTTTCGACAGTTAGAAGCTTTCTTT
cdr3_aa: CASSFRQLEAFF

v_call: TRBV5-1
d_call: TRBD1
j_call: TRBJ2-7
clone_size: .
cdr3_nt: TGCGCCAGCAGCTTGTCCGGGACAGATACCATGGAACAGTACTTC
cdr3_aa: CASSLSGTDTMEQYF

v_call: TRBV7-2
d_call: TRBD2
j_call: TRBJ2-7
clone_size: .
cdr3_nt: TGTGCCAGCAGCTTAGATGGGGCTAGCGGACCCTACGAGCAGTACTTC
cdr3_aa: CASSLDGASGPYEQYF

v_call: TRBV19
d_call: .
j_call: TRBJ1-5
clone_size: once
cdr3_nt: TGTGCCAGTAAACGGGGGGCGCGAGACAATCAGCCCCAGCATTTT
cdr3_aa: CASKRGARDNQPQHF

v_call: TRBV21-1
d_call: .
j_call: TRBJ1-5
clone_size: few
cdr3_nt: TGTGCCAGCAGCAAGCTAAGGAGCGGCAATCAGCCCCAGCATTTT
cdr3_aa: CASSKLRSGNQPQHF

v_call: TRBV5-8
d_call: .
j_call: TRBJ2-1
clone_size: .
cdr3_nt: TGTGCCAGCAGCCCGGCCTCAGGGGTCTTAAACAATGAGCAGTTCTTC
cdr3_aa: CASSPASGVLNNEQFF

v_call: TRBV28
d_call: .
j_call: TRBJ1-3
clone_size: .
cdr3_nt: TGTGCCAGCAGTTCCCACGGGGGGACAGGAAACACCATATATTTT
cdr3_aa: CASSSHGGTGNTIYF

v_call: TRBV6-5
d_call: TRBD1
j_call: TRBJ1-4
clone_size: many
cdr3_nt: TGTGCCAGCAGTTACTCTCGGACAGGAGGAGGGGAAAAACTGTTTTTT
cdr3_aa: CASSYSRTGGGEKLFF

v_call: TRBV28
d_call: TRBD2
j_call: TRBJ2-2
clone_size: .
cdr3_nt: TGTGCCAGCTGCTTAGGCGGGGGGAGCACCGGGGAGCTGTTTTTT
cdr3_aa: CASCLGGGSTGELFF

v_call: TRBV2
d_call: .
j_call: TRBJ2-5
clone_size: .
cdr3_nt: TGTGCCAGCAGGGGCCGTGGTGGGTCACAAGAGACCCAGTACTTC
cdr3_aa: CASRGRGGSQETQYF

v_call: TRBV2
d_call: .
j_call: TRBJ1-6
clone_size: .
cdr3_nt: TGTGCCAGCAGGTCAAGGAACACGGAGCCCCTCCACTTT
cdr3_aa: CASRSRNTEPLHF

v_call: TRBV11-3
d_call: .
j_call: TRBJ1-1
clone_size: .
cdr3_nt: TGTGCCAGCAGCTGGACACATAACACTGAAGCTTTCTTT
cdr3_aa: CASSWTHNTEAFF

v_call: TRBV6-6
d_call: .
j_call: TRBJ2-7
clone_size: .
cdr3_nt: TGTGCCAGCAGTTATGAGGTTTCCTACGAGCAGTACTTC
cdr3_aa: CASSYEVSYEQYF

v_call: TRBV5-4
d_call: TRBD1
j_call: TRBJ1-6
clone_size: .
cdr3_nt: TGTGCCAGCAGCCCGGGACAGAGGGCGGGTTCACCCCTCCACTTT
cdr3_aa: CASSPGQRAGSPLHF

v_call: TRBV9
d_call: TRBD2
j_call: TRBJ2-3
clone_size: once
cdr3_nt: TGTGCCAGCAGTCAGCTAGCGGGGTTCGATACGCAGTATTTT
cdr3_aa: CASSQLAGFDTQYF

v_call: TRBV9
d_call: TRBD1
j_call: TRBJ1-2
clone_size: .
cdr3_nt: TGTGCCAGCAGCGTAGATAGAGGGAGACAGGGGGCCCATGGCTACACCTTC
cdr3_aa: CASSVDRGRQGAHGYTF

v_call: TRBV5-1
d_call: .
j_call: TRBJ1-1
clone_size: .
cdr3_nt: TGCGCCAGCAGCTCGGCGGGCGGGAACACTGAAGCTTTCTTT
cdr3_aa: CASSSAGGNTEAFF

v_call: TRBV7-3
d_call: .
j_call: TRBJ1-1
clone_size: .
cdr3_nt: TGTGCCAGCAGCTTAATGCGTAACACTGAAGCTTTCTTT
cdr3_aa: CASSLMRNTEAFF

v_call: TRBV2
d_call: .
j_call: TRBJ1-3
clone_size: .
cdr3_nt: TGTGCCAGCAGTGAAGGGTATGGTCGGGGCTCTGGAAACACCATATATTTT
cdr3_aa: CASSEGYGRGSGNTIYF

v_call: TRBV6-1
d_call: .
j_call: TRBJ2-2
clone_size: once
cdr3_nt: TGTGCCAGCAGTAAAGGGACTCGGGCGGACACCGGGGAGCTGTTTTTT
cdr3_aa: CASSKGTRADTGELFF